The 6 T cell receptor beta chains listed next were all sequenced from one sample in a study of T cell responses to AZD1222 COVID-19 vaccine. Measured with immunoSEQ multiplex PCR; TCRdb has only the in-frame clones, and not every one. The profile covers 100,000 to 120,000 clones, with around 92% appearing a single time and roughly 7.8% taken by the ten largest. The sample was peripheral blood, taken on day 0 of AZD1222 vaccination. Receptors originate from an adult in good health.

The gene calls are TRBV19 and TRBJ1-2; 7 bases line up with TRBD1. This CDR3 has 13 amino acids. The germline gives CDR1 LNHDA, CDR2 SQIVND (reference sequence). Trimming took 7 bases from V and 3 from J; bases not matched to a gene: 5. In DNA, the CDR3 is TGTGCCAGTACCCAGGGGGGGCACTATGGCTACACCTTC. Amino acid sequence: CASTQGGHYGYTF.

This chain connects TRBV19 to TRBJ2-2, with no clear D. The CDR3 totals 15 residues. V lost 3 bases and J 6 bases, leaving 14 bases between the germline ends. CDR1 and CDR2 from the germline V gene are LNHDA and SQIVND (reference sequence). CDR3 DNA: TGTGCCAGTAGTATGTTTCACAGTATGGCCGGGGAGCTGTTTTTT. Translating it yields CASSMFHSMAGELFF.

The chain couples TRBV6-5 to TRBJ2-3, with D possibly being TRBD1 or TRBD2 (5 bases each). CDR1 and CDR2 (germline): MNHEY, SVGAGI. Deletions cut 6 bases from V and 5 bases from J, with 12 bases between. The CDR3 is 13 residues long. CDR3 DNA: TGTGCCAGCAGCCCACGGGGCGTAGATACGCAGTATTTT. This sequence encodes CASSPRGVDTQYF.

This chain connects TRBV11-2 to TRBJ2-1, with 9 bases lining up with TRBD2. This CDR3 region has 17 residues. Trimming cost V 5 bases and J 5 bases; bases outside gene matches: 13. The germline V gene has CDR1 SGHAT and CDR2 FQNNGV. The CDR3, as DNA: TGTGCCAGCAGCCCGCGAGTGGGGCGGGGGGGAAACAATGAGCAGTTCTTC. This translates into CASSPRVGRGGNNEQFF.

This rearrangement joins TRBV5-1 to TRBJ2-1; TRBD2 matches at 7 bases. Germline CDR1 SGHRS, CDR2 YFSETQ. The CDR3 sequence is 16 residues long. V lost 3 bases and J lost 2; bases outside the gene matches: 8. DNA of the CDR3: TGCGCCAGCAGCTGGGGCGGGAGCGGAACCTACAATGAGCAGTTCTTC. It is translated as CASSWGGSGTYNEQFF. The full variable domain, in which reference TRBV5-1 and TRBJ2-1 provide the parts outside the CDR3, is KAGVTQTPRYLIKTRGQQVTLSCSPISGHRSVSWYQQTPGQGLQFLFEYFSETQRNKGNFPGRFSGRQFSNSRSEMNVSTLELGDSALYLCASSWGGSGTYNEQFFGPGTRLTVL.

This chain links TRBV5-1 with TRBJ2-1; 12 nucleotides match TRBD2. The germline V gene encodes CDR1 SGHRS and CDR2 YFSETQ. This CDR3 is built from 18 residues. The V segment lost 1 base and the J segment 3 bases; nucleotides outside the gene matches: 8. The CDR3 DNA follows: TGCGCCAGCAGCTTGCTCCTAGGACTAGCGGGAATCTACAATGAGCAGTTCTTC. This gives the protein CASSLLLGLAGIYNEQFF.